This entry lists 22 T cell receptor beta chains sequenced from one sample in a study of T cells in Graves' hyperthyroidism and ophthalmopathy. Using RNA transcripts as the source, TCR beta CDR3 regions were amplified. The study used the HTBI primer set for a first-round RT-PCR of the TCR CDR3. TCRdb redid the calling of the multiplex PCR reads with MiXCR, one entry per CDR3 protein. The sample holds some 510,000 distinct CDR3 sequences, more than 45% seen once. The sequenced sample consisted of peripheral blood or thyroid tissue (not recorded which). Receptors were obtained from a woman younger than 35 with Graves' hyperthyroidism.

To note about this clonotype: A much larger clone lies one base from this, so it may be a read error. The chain joins TRBV2 to TRBJ1-1, with D uncertain. V gave up 7 bases and J gave up 6 bases, with 9 bases separating them. The CDR3 extends over 11 amino acids. The V gene's germline CDR1 is SNHLY and CDR2 FYNNEI. The CDR3 region has the DNA TGTGCCAGCACTGAGGAGGCTGAAGCTTTCTTT. This sequence encodes CASTEEAEAFF. Drawing the rest from reference TRBV2 and TRBJ1-1, the complete variable domain is EPEVTQTPSHQVTQMGQEVILRCVPISNHLYFYWYRQILGQKVEFLVSFYNNEISEKSEIFDDQFSVERPDGSNFTLKIRSTKLEDSAMYFCASTEEAEAFFGQGTRLTVV.

This clonotype appeared a few times. The J gene is TRBJ2-7, the V gene TRBV19; 13 nucleotides match TRBD2. J lost 2 bases, V lost 5 bases, and 6 bases had no gene match. The CDR3 totals 16 residues. Germline V lookup: CDR1 LNHDA, CDR2 SQIVND (reference sequence). The CDR3 loop is CASSPRGTSGTYEQYF. CDR3 bases: TGTGCCAGTAGTCCCAGGGGGACTAGCGGGACCTACGAGCAGTACTTC.

J is TRBJ2-3 and V is TRBV2; D is ambiguous. From germline, CDR1 is SNHLY and CDR2 FYNNEI. The CDR3 has 15 residues. V lost 4 bases and J 0 bases, leaving 11 bases between the germline ends. CDR3 region: CASSVSAPSTDTQYF. The DNA of the CDR3 is TGTGCCAGCAGTGTGTCAGCACCTAGCACAGATACGCAGTATTTT.

The chain employs TRBV20-1 and TRBJ2-5; D unresolved. The CDR3 is made up of 11 amino acids. Germline lookup yields CDR1 DFQATT and CDR2 SNEGSKA (reference sequence). The V and J ends lost 5 bases and 1 base respectively, with 5 bases between them. In DNA, the CDR3 is TGCAGTGCTCCGCCCCAAGAGACCCAGTACTTC. Translated: CSAPPQETQYF.

The chain carries TRBV29-1 and TRBJ1-2, with TRBD1 matching over 7 bases. The CDR3 spans 11 residues. Germline-derived CDR1 and CDR2 are SQVTM and ANQGSEA. The DNA of the CDR3 is TGCAGGTCTAGACAGGGACCTGGCTACACCTTC. It is translated as CRSRQGPGYTF.

This clonotype was counted once. V and J are TRBV19 and TRBJ1-2; 12 bases agree with TRBD1. J lost 2 bases, V lost 4 bases, and 2 bases had no gene match. This CDR3 comprises 15 residues. Germline V lookup: CDR1 LNHDA, CDR2 SQIVND (reference sequence). The CDR3 here is CASSRDRGPNYGYTF. The CDR3 DNA reads TGTGCCAGTAGTAGGGACAGGGGGCCGAACTATGGCTACACCTTC.

About this clonotype: A much bigger clone sits one base away, suggesting this may be a read error. The chain employs TRBV29-1 and TRBJ1-1; a possible D gene is TRBD1 (5 bases). V was trimmed by 7 bases and J by 4 bases, leaving 16 bases between them. CDR3 length equals 13 residues. Germline assignment: CDR1 SQVTM and CDR2 ANQGSEA. CDR3 loop: CSAVGQGGTEAFF. As DNA, the CDR3 is TGCAGCGCTGTAGGCCAGGGTGGCACTGAAGCTTTCTTT.

The gene calls are TRBV7-6 and TRBJ2-7; 7 bases map to TRBD2. V was pared by 5 bases and J by 3 bases, with 16 bases of the junction left unmatched. The V gene's germline CDR1 is SGHVS and CDR2 FNYEAQ. This CDR3 is 17 amino acids long. The CDR3, as DNA: TGTGCCAGCAGCCAAAGCGGCCCGGGACTATTAGGCTACGAGCAGTACTTC. Its protein product is CASSQSGPGLLGYEQYF. The variable domain in full, with the rest retrieved from reference TRBV7-6 and TRBJ2-7, is GAGVSQSPRYKVTKRGQDVALRCDPISGHVSLYWYRQALGQGPEFLTYFNYEAQQDKSGLPNDRFSAERPEGSISTLTIQRTEQRDSAMYRCASSQSGPGLLGYEQYFGPGTRLTVT.

V is TRBV7-6 and J is TRBJ2-5; 7 nucleotides match TRBD2. V gave up 8 bases and J gave up 7 bases; unmatched junction bases: 19. Germline lookup yields CDR1 SGHVS and CDR2 FNYEAQ. This CDR3 is built from 16 residues. In DNA form, the CDR3 reads TGTGCCAGCTCACCGCAAACCGGGAGGCCAGCAGGGACCCAGTACTTC. Amino acid sequence: CASSPQTGRPAGTQYF.

As for this clonotype: This may stem from a read error, because a much larger clone lies one nucleotide away. The V call is TRBV7-9, the J call TRBJ1-2, with D unclear. CDR1 and CDR2 from the germline V gene are SEHNR and FQNEAQ (reference sequence). CDR3 length equals 11 residues. This CDR3 reads CASSQGYSYTF. CDR3 bases: TGTGCCAGCAGCCAAGGCTATAGCTACACCTTC.

The rearrangement joins TRBV2 to TRBJ2-7, with unresolved D. The germline V gene encodes CDR1 SNHLY and CDR2 FYNNEI. The CDR3 consists of 11 residues. The ends were cut back, 4 bases at V and 9 bases at J, with 10 bases in the middle. CDR3 sequence reads: CASSGLGRQYF. The CDR3 nucleotides read TGTGCCAGCAGTGGGCTGGGTAGGCAGTACTTC.

This clonotype was detected only a few times. The genes are TRBV12-3 or TRBV12-4 and TRBJ2-5; D ambiguous. Trimming took off 3 bases at V and 1 base at J, with 12 bases between the two ends. The CDR3 length is 15 residues. CDR3 sequence: CASSFGALGQETQYF. As DNA, the CDR3 is TGTGCCAGCAGTTTTGGTGCGTTAGGCCAAGAGACCCAGTACTTC.

V gene TRBV11-1 combines with J gene TRBJ1-4; D unclear. The ends were cut back, 1 base at V and 7 bases at J, with 4 bases in the middle. Germline V CDR1 and CDR2: SGHAT, FQDESV (reference sequence). This CDR3 spans 12 amino acids. The CDR3 sequence: CASSLEPEKLFF. DNA for the CDR3: TGTGCCAGCAGCTTAGAGCCTGAAAAACTGTTTTTT.

The chain has TRBV7-3 and TRBJ2-2; D is perhaps TRBD2 (6 bases). Germline V gene lookup returns CDR1 SGHTA and CDR2 FQGTGA. This CDR3 has 15 amino acids. V lost 5 bases, J lost 6 bases, and 16 bases lay in between. The CDR3 bases are TGTGCCAGCAGCGCCAGGGTTACGGGGGCCGGGGAGCTGTTTTTT. It codes for CASSARVTGAGELFF.

This clonotype appeared a few times. CDR3 residues: CASTLYLRGGYTF. CDR3 DNA: TGTGCCAGCACCCTTTACTTACGGGGGGGCTACACCTTC. V is TRBV7-9 and J is TRBJ1-2; the D gene is possibly TRBD1 (5 bases). The V end lost 7 bases, the J end lost 8 bases, and 17 bases lay between the germline ends. Germline assignment: CDR1 SEHNR and CDR2 FQNEAQ (reference sequence). This CDR3 has 13 residues. The full variable domain, rest sourced from reference TRBV7-9 and TRBJ1-2, is DTGVSQNPRHKITKRGQNVTFRCDPISEHNRLYWYRQTLGQGPEFLTYFQNEAQLEKSRLLSDRFSAERPKGSFSTLEIQRTEQGDSAMYLCASTLYLRGGYTFGSGTRLTVV.

This chain joins TRBV9 and TRBJ1-3; no reliable D call. Per the germline V gene, CDR1 is SGDLS and CDR2 is YYNGEE. CDR3 length equals 12 residues. V lost 3 bases to trimming and J lost 8 bases, with 9 bases between them. The CDR3 DNA follows: TGTGCCAGCAGCGCCCCCGCGGACACCATATATTTT. It encodes CASSAPADTIYF.

The genes are TRBV20-1 and TRBJ1-5; possibly TRBD1 for D (6 bases). The CDR3 sequence is 15 residues long. Germline-derived CDR1 and CDR2 are DFQATT and SNEGSKA (reference sequence). The V end was cut by 3 bases, the J end by 5 bases, with 17 bases between. The CDR3 sequence: CSASSVQGIDQPQHF. CDR3 bases: TGCAGTGCTAGTTCGGTACAGGGCATTGATCAGCCCCAGCATTTT.

Ten or more counts support this clonotype. The junction departs from germline at one end; a sequencing error may be responsible. The V call is TRBV5-1, the J call TRBJ1-1, with TRBD1 matching over 8 bases. This CDR3 is 14 amino acids long. Germline V CDR1 and CDR2: SGHRS, YFSETQ. CDR3 nucleotide sequence: TGTGCCAGCAGCTTGCAGGGGGCGGACACTGAAGCTTTCTTT. Its translation is CASSLQGADTEAFF.

The chain joins TRBV6-4 to TRBJ2-7, with TRBD2 identical over 11 bases. V lost 6 bases, J lost 1 base, and 2 bases stayed unmatched. Per the germline V gene, CDR1 is MRHNA and CDR2 is SNTAGT. The CDR3 contains 14 residues. The CDR3 coding sequence is TGTGCCAGCAGGGGACTAGCGGAGTCCTACGAGCAGTACTTC. Translated: CASRGLAESYEQYF.

This clonotype was picked up one time. The gene calls are TRBV5-1 and TRBJ1-2, with unresolved D. V was cut by 7 bases and J by 8 bases, with 9 bases left in between. Germline V gene lookup returns CDR1 SGHRS and CDR2 YFSETQ. The CDR3 has 10 amino acids. CDR3 loop: CASGLAGYTF. The CDR3 DNA is TGCGCCAGCGGCCTGGCAGGCTACACCTTC. Variable domain in full (rest from reference TRBV5-1 and TRBJ1-2): KAGVTQTPRYLIKTRGQQVTLSCSPISGHRSVSWYQQTPGQGLQFLFEYFSETQRNKGNFPGRFSGRQFSNSRSEMNVSTLELGDSALYLCASGLAGYTFGSGTRLTVV.

The V and J genes are TRBV10-2 and TRBJ1-5, with D unresolved. This CDR3 has 14 residues. CDR1 is WSHSY, CDR2 SAAADI, per germline. The V end was cut by 3 bases, the J end by 7 bases, with 13 bases between. The CDR3 sequence is CASSETGGVQPQHF. The DNA for the CDR3 is TGCGCCAGCAGTGAAACGGGTGGGGTGCAGCCCCAGCATTTT.

This clonotype was picked up a small number of times. J is TRBJ1-5 and V is TRBV20-1, with a possible D match to TRBD1 (5 bases). V was trimmed by 6 bases and J by 2 bases, leaving 14 bases between them. This CDR3 spans 14 amino acids. Germline assignment: CDR1 DFQATT and CDR2 SNEGSKA (reference sequence). The CDR3 nucleotides are TGCAGTGCGCCCAGGGAGCCGGGCAATCAGCCCCAGCATTTT. It specifies CSAPREPGNQPQHF.